This passage covers 27 T cell receptor beta chains from one sample sequenced in a study of T cell responses to AZD1222 COVID-19 vaccine. Method: immunoSEQ multiplex PCR; TCRdb's copy keeps in-frame clones and lacks some. The sample gives more than 90,000 clones, just over 85% of which show up once; 17% is in the top ten. The material sequenced was peripheral blood, taken 28 days after the second AZD1222 dose. Receptors originate from an adult who received the AZD1222 COVID-19 vaccine.

The chain carries TRBV7-8 and TRBJ1-4; D possibly corresponds to TRBD1 (5 bases). The germline V gene has CDR1 SGHVS and CDR2 FQNEAQ. Trimming pared 0 bases from V and 10 bases from J, leaving 12 bases between. The CDR3 runs 14 residues. The CDR3 protein is CASSLARGGGKLFF. CDR3 in DNA: TGTGCCAGCAGCTTAGCGCGGGGTGGGGGAAAACTGTTTTTT. The whole variable domain, remainder taken from reference TRBV7-8 and TRBJ1-4, is GAGVSQSPRYKVAKRGQDVALRCDPISGHVSLFWYQQALGQGPEFLTYFQNEAQLDKSGLPSDRFFAERPEGSVSTLKIQRTQQEDSAVYLCASSLARGGGKLFFGSGTQLSVL.

V is TRBV11-3 and J is TRBJ2-7; TRBD2 agrees at 8 bases. CDR3 size: 15 residues. Germline-derived CDR1 and CDR2 are SGHNT and YENEEA. The V gene end was trimmed by 3 bases and the J gene end by 0 bases; junction bases not matched to a gene: 4. CDR3 protein: CASSLGGGSSYEQYF. CDR3 coding DNA: TGTGCCAGCAGCTTGGGCGGGGGGAGCTCCTACGAGCAGTACTTC.

This sequence joins TRBV6-6 and TRBJ2-7; D is unresolved. This CDR3 is 13 amino acids long. V was trimmed by 5 bases and J by 3 bases, leaving 11 bases between them. CDR1 is MNHNY and CDR2 is SVGAGI in the germline V gene (reference sequence). The CDR3 coding sequence is TGTGCCAGCAGTCACGGACCCGACTACGAGCAGTACTTC. The encoded protein is CASSHGPDYEQYF.

The rearrangement joins TRBV27 to TRBJ2-7, with 7 bases lining up with TRBD1. V gave up 6 bases and J gave up 2 bases; unmatched junction bases: 4. The CDR3 covers 13 residues. Germline-derived CDR1 and CDR2 are MNHEY and SMNVEV (reference sequence). CDR3 region: CASSRTGTYEQYF. The CDR3 region has the DNA TGTGCCAGCAGCCGGACAGGCACCTACGAGCAGTACTTC.

V gene TRBV19 combines with J gene TRBJ2-7; maybe TRBD1 (5 bases). CDR3 length: 14 residues. From germline, CDR1 is LNHDA and CDR2 SQIVND (reference sequence). V was shortened by 5 bases and J by 0 bases, with 11 bases between the two germline ends. CDR3 DNA sequence: TGTGCCAGTAGTCCATACAGGAGCTCCTACGAGCAGTACTTC. This encodes CASSPYRSSYEQYF.

The chain has TRBV5-5 and TRBJ2-7, with TRBD1 matching over 7 bases. J lost 7 bases, V lost 4 bases, and 5 bases had no gene match. CDR3 length equals 12 residues. The germline V gene has CDR1 SGHKS and CDR2 YYEKEE (reference sequence). The CDR3 DNA is TGTGCCAGCAGCATTGGGACAGTGGAGCAGTACTTC. This codes for CASSIGTVEQYF. Using reference TRBV5-5 and TRBJ2-7 for the parts outside the CDR3, the full variable domain is DAGVTQSPTHLIKTRGQQVTLRCSPISGHKSVSWYQQVLGQGPQFIFQYYEKEERGRGNFPDRFSARQFPNYSSELNVNALLLGDSALYLCASSIGTVEQYFGPGTRLTVT.

This clone was seen once. The chain employs TRBV6-5 and TRBJ2-7; D gene uncertain. This CDR3 has 12 residues. CDR1 and CDR2 (germline): MNHEY, SVGAGI. Trimming stripped 6 bases from V and 0 bases from J, with 6 bases between. CDR3 in amino acids: CASSGNSYEQYF. The CDR3 coding sequence is TGTGCCAGCAGCGGCAACTCCTACGAGCAGTACTTC.

V gene TRBV5-1 combines with J gene TRBJ1-3; 8 nucleotides agree with TRBD1. The CDR3 has 13 residues. The ends lost 0 bases at V and 7 bases at J; junction bases unmatched: 0. Germline assignment: CDR1 SGHRS and CDR2 YFSETQ. The CDR3 DNA follows: TGCGCCAGCAGCTTGGGACAGGGGAACACCATATATTTT. Protein sequence: CASSLGQGNTIYF.

This clone was found many times. The chain uses TRBV29-1 and TRBJ2-5; weak D call: TRBD2 (6 bases). The germline V gene encodes CDR1 SQVTM and CDR2 ANQGSEA. The CDR3 is 12 residues long. V was shortened by 6 bases and J by 4 bases, with 12 bases between the two germline ends. CDR3 in amino acids: CSVPGRGETQYF. Here the CDR3 DNA reads TGCAGCGTCCCCGGGAGAGGAGAGACCCAGTACTTC.

In its sample, this clone was seen a few times. The chain uses TRBV6-6 and TRBJ1-6; D is uncertain. This CDR3 region has 15 residues. The V gene lost 2 bases and the J gene lost 5 bases, with 10 bases spanning the gap. Per germline, CDR1 MNHNY and CDR2 SVGAGI (reference sequence). In nucleotides, the CDR3 is TGTGCCAGCAGTTACGTTGGCAGCGATAATTCACCCCTCCACTTT. This translates into CASSYVGSDNSPLHF.

This rearrangement joins TRBV6-5 to TRBJ1-2; D is undetermined. Looked up from germline, CDR1 is MNHEY and CDR2 is SVGAGI. This CDR3 spans 15 amino acids. V was cut by 5 bases and J by 4 bases, with 17 bases left in between. The CDR3 loop is CASSPGRFLGYGYTF. DNA for the CDR3: TGTGCCAGCAGTCCTGGACGGTTTCTTGGCTATGGCTACACCTTC.

This clone is a singleton in its sample. The chain has TRBV6-5 and TRBJ1-2; no clear D gene. CDR1 MNHEY and CDR2 SVGAGI come from the germline V gene. CDR3 length equals 14 residues. V lost 0 bases to trimming and J lost 4 bases, with 9 bases between them. The CDR3 protein is CASSYSIISYGYTF. The CDR3 DNA reads as TGTGCCAGCAGTTACTCAATTATTAGCTATGGCTACACCTTC.

The chain carries TRBV30 and TRBJ2-5; the match to TRBD2 covers 7 bases. V was pared by 2 bases and J by 4 bases, with 1 base of the junction left unmatched. This CDR3 is 12 amino acids long. Germline values: CDR1 GTSNPN, CDR2 SVGIG (reference sequence). The CDR3 loop is CAWSTSAETQYF. DNA of the CDR3: TGTGCCTGGAGTACTAGCGCAGAGACCCAGTACTTC.

The genes are TRBV10-3 and TRBJ2-1; D tentatively fits TRBD1 or TRBD2 (6 bases each). The V end lost 6 bases, the J end lost 1 base, and 13 bases lay between the germline ends. CDR1 ENHRY and CDR2 SYGVKD come from the germline V gene. This CDR3 has 15 residues. As DNA, the CDR3 is TGTGCCATCAGCATCGGGGGCCAATCCTACAATGAGCAGTTCTTC. It is translated as CAISIGGQSYNEQFF.

The chain joins TRBV3-1 (or the pseudogene TRBV3-2) to TRBJ1-1; tentatively, D is TRBD1 (5 bases). The CDR3 runs to 14 residues. Germline V CDR1 and CDR2: LGHDT, YNNKEL (reference sequence). V was cut by 0 bases and J by 3 bases, with 8 bases left in between. CDR3 amino acids: CASSQEMGDTEAFF. In nucleotides, the CDR3 is TGTGCCAGCAGCCAAGAGATGGGGGACACTGAAGCTTTCTTT.

The V gene is TRBV14, the J gene TRBJ2-4; 7 nucleotides agree with TRBD1. The CDR3 totals 14 residues. CDR1 is SGHDN, CDR2 FVKESK, per germline. J was trimmed by 2 bases and V by 8 bases; bases with no gene match: 6. For the CDR3, the DNA is TGTGCCAGCGGACCGACAGGGACCAAAAACATTCAGTACTTC. Translation: CASGPTGTKNIQYF.

This clone was seen a handful of times. The rearrangement uses TRBV9 and TRBJ1-2; weak D call: TRBD1 (6 bases). V was shortened by 0 bases and J by 3 bases, with 15 bases between the two germline ends. The CDR3 spans 16 residues. From germline, CDR1 is SGDLS and CDR2 YYNGEE. CDR3 sequence reads: CASSVVPPRGHYGYTF. The CDR3 DNA reads as TGTGCCAGCAGCGTAGTTCCGCCTCGGGGGCACTATGGCTACACCTTC. Full variable domain (remainder filled in from reference TRBV9 and TRBJ1-2): DSGVTQTPKHLITATGQRVTLRCSPRSGDLSVYWYQQSLDQGLQFLIQYYNGEERAKGNILERFSAQQFPDLHSELNLSSLELGDSALYFCASSVVPPRGHYGYTFGSGTRLTVV.

This chain connects TRBV7-3 to TRBJ2-7, with 7 bases fitting TRBD2. Trimming removed 4 bases from V and 2 bases from J; junction bases left unmatched: 5. Germline loops: CDR1 SGHTA, CDR2 FQGTGA. The CDR3 has 14 residues. The CDR3 protein is CASSSGGGAYEQYF. CDR3 DNA sequence: TGTGCCAGCAGCTCTGGGGGGGGAGCCTACGAGCAGTACTTC.

This chain connects TRBV30 to TRBJ2-5; no reliable D call. CDR1 and CDR2 (germline): GTSNPN, SVGIG (reference sequence). The V gene lost 4 bases and the J gene lost 5 bases, with 8 bases spanning the gap. There are 11 residues in the CDR3. CDR3 region: CAWTFLETQYF. The CDR3 DNA reads TGTGCCTGGACCTTTTTGGAGACCCAGTACTTC. The variable domain in full, completed from reference TRBV30 and TRBJ2-5, reads SQTIHQWPATLVQPVGSPLSLECTVEGTSNPNLYWYRQAAGRGLQLLFYSVGIGQISSEVPQNLSASRPQDRQFILSSKKLLLSDSGFYLCAWTFLETQYFGPGTRLLVL.

This chain uses TRBV12-3 or TRBV12-4 with TRBJ2-1; weak D call: TRBD1 (6 bases). The CDR3 has 12 amino acids. Trimming stripped 6 bases from V and 11 bases from J, with 14 bases between. The CDR3 DNA reads as TGTGCCAGCAGCTCAGGGGTACCCAAGCAGTTCTTC. Encoded protein: CASSSGVPKQFF.

The rearrangement uses TRBV28 and TRBJ1-6; 12 nucleotides agree with TRBD1. J lost 9 bases, V lost 6 bases, and 6 bases had no gene match. The germline gives CDR1 MDHEN, CDR2 SYDVKM. The CDR3 length is 15 residues. The CDR3 region is CASRPGQGAGSPLHF. CDR3 nucleotide sequence: TGTGCCAGCAGGCCGGGACAGGGGGCTGGTTCACCCCTCCACTTT.

The V and J genes are TRBV19 and TRBJ2-2; tentatively, D is TRBD1 (6 bases). The CDR3 totals 18 residues. Trimming cost V 1 base and J 4 bases, with 19 bases left between them. Germline loops: CDR1 LNHDA, CDR2 SQIVND (reference sequence). The CDR3 bases are TGTGCCAGTAGTATAGGCTTCTTCCGGACAGTGGCCACCGGGGAGCTGTTTTTT. Protein: CASSIGFFRTVATGELFF.

The gene calls are TRBV28 and TRBJ1-1; D unresolved. Trimming shortened V by 3 bases and J by 1 base, and 3 bases separated the two germline ends. The CDR3 runs to 12 residues. Germline values: CDR1 MDHEN, CDR2 SYDVKM. DNA for the CDR3: TGTGCCAGCAGTTTGACGAACACTGAAGCTTTCTTT. Amino acid sequence: CASSLTNTEAFF.

The chain recombines TRBV7-9 with TRBJ1-1; D is possibly TRBD1 (5 bases). From germline, CDR1 is SEHNR and CDR2 FQNEAQ (reference sequence). There are 15 residues in the CDR3. Trimming stripped 1 base from V and 4 bases from J, with 13 bases between. DNA of the CDR3: TGTGCCAGCAGCTTAGTGGGCAGGGTGAGCACTGAAGCTTTCTTT. Protein sequence: CASSLVGRVSTEAFF.

The gene calls are TRBV19 and TRBJ1-2; D remains ambiguous. V was clipped by 6 bases and J by 1 base, with 15 bases between them. This CDR3 contains 15 residues. Germline values: CDR1 LNHDA, CDR2 SQIVND (reference sequence). The CDR3, as DNA: TGTGCCAGTAGCATGGATGCCCTTTATAACTATGGCTACACCTTC. Its translation: CASSMDALYNYGYTF.

This clone was seen only a few times. The rearrangement joins TRBV5-4 to TRBJ1-3; D unclear. This CDR3 spans 14 amino acids. The V gene's germline CDR1 is SGHNT and CDR2 YYREEE (reference sequence). V was cut by 2 bases and J by 4 bases, with 10 bases left in between. CDR3 in amino acids: CASSFKGPGNTIYF. CDR3 coding DNA: TGTGCCAGCAGCTTTAAAGGGCCCGGAAACACCATATATTTT. Full variable domain (rest looked up from reference TRBV5-4 and TRBJ1-3): ETGVTQSPTHLIKTRGQQVTLRCSSQSGHNTVSWYQQALGQGPQFIFQYYREEENGRGNFPPRFSGLQFPNYSSELNVNALELDDSALYLCASSFKGPGNTIYFGEGSWLTVV.

There are a few counts of this clone. The V call is TRBV6-5, the J call TRBJ1-1; D unclear. The CDR3 length is 11 residues. V gave up 6 bases and J gave up 7 bases, with 9 bases separating them. The germline V gene has CDR1 MNHEY and CDR2 SVGAGI. CDR3 sequence reads: CASSAGGEAFF. As DNA, the CDR3 is TGTGCCAGCAGCGCGGGAGGTGAAGCTTTCTTT.